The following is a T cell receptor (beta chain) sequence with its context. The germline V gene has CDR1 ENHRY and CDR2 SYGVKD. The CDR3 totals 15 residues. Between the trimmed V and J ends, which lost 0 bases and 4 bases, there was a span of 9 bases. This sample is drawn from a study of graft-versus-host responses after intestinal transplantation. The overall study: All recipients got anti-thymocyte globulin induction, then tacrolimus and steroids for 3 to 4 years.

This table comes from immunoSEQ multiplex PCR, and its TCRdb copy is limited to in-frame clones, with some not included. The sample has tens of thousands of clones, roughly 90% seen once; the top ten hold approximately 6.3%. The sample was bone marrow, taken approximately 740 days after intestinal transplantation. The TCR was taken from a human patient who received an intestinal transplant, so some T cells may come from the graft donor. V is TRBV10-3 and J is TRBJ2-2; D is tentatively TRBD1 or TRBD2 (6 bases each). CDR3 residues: CAISESGGSTGELFF. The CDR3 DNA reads TGTGCCATCAGTGAGTCCGGGGGCTCCACCGGGGAGCTGTTTTTT.